This T cell receptor beta chain was identified during a study of T cells expressing NK-cell markers. CDR3 size: 12 residues. Germline CDR1 reads SQVTM; CDR2 reads ANQGSEA. TCRdb reprocessed the 5' RACE reads and keeps a single row for each CDR3 protein, giving no DNA. This sample contains over 250,000 distinct CDR3 sequences. Note on this clonotype: The antigen is not known.

Study-wide points: Leadership of the CD3+CD56-NKG2C+ fraction also belonged to these clonotypes in several donors.

This TCR was recovered from a woman between 18 and 69 years old in good health. Sequencing was carried out using blood T cells: a sorted CD56 or NKG2C T cell subset, CD4+ or CD8+ T cells, or bulk PBMC T cells (not recorded which). The J gene is TRBJ2-3, the V gene TRBV29-1; TCRdb designates TRBD1, a call that cannot be tested without DNA. The CDR3 spells CSVVPGSDTQYF.